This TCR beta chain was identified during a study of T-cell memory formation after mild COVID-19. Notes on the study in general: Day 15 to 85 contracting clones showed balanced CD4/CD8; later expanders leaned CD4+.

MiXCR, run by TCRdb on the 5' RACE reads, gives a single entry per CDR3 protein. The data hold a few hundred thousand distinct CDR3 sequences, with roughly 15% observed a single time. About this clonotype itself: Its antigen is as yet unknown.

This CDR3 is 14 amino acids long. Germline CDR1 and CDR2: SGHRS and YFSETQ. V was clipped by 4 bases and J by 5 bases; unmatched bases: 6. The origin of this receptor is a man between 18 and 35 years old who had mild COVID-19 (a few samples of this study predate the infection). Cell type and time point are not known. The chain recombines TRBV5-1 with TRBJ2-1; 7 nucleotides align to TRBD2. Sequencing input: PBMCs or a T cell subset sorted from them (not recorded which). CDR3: CASSALAADNEQFF. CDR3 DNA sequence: TGCGCCAGCAGCGCCCTAGCGGCGGACAATGAGCAGTTCTTC.